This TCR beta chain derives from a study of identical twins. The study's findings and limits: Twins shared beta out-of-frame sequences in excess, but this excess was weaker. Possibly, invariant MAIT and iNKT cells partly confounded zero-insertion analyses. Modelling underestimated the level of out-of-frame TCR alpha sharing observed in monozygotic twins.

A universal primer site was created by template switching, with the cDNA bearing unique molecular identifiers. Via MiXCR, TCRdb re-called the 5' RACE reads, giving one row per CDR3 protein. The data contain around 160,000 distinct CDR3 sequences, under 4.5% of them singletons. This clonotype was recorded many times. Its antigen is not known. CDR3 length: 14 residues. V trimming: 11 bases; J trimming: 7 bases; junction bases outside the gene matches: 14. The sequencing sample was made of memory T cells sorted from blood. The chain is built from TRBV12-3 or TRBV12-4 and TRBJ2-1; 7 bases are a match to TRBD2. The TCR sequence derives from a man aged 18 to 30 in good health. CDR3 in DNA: TGTGCCTCGAGTCTAGCGGACCTCTCGAATGAGCAGTTCTTC. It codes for CASSLADLSNEQFF.